The 23 T cell receptor beta chains below come from one sample, sequenced in a study of T cells in Graves' hyperthyroidism and ophthalmopathy. Template material for amplifying TCR beta CDR3 regions consisted of RNA transcripts. The TCR CDR3 was amplified in a first-round RT-PCR using the HTBI primer set. Each CDR3 protein is one row after TCRdb ran MiXCR on the multiplex PCR reads. In the table there are fewer than 400,000 distinct CDR3 sequences, roughly 15% of which are singletons. Sequencing was carried out using blood. All receptors derive from a man younger than 45 with Graves' hyperthyroidism.

This chain joins TRBV5-1 and TRBJ2-6; TRBD2 is a possible D gene (6 bases). The CDR3 contains 18 residues. The V end lost 4 bases, the J end lost 0 bases, and 17 bases lay between the germline ends. Germline V gives CDR1 SGHRS, CDR2 YFSETQ. CDR3 protein: CASSPGSPGSSGANVLTF. The CDR3 nucleotides are TGCGCCAGCAGCCCAGGGTCCCCCGGGAGCTCTGGGGCCAACGTCCTGACTTTC.

The V gene is TRBV19, the J gene TRBJ1-1; possible D gene TRBD1, 6 bases. Trimming left V 4 bases short and J 0 bases short, with 21 bases between. This CDR3 region has 18 residues. Germline V CDR1 and CDR2: LNHDA, SQIVND (reference sequence). CDR3 region: CASSRTRTMAGVNTEAFF. The DNA for the CDR3 is TGTGCCAGTAGTAGAACCCGGACTATGGCAGGGGTGAACACTGAAGCTTTCTTT.

This clonotype was detected only a few times. The gene calls are TRBV5-6 and TRBJ1-1; D is uncertain. V was trimmed by 3 bases and J by 5 bases, leaving 20 bases between them. The CDR3 has 16 residues. Germline assignment: CDR1 SGHDT and CDR2 YYEEEE. The CDR3 loop is CASSSPSRATGTEAFF. DNA for the CDR3: TGTGCCAGCAGCTCCCCCAGCCGGGCCACCGGGACTGAAGCTTTCTTT.

Notes on this clonotype: Likely a read error: the CDR3 ends without its conserved phenylalanine or tryptophan. Here the CDR3 reads CASSVGTGRKPYEQYL. DNA for the CDR3: TGTGCCAGCAGCGTAGGTACGGGACGAAAACCCTACGAGCAGTACCTC. V and J are TRBV9 and TRBJ2-7; D could derive from TRBD1 or TRBD2 (5 bases each). V shed 0 bases and J shed 2 bases, with 15 bases lying between them. CDR1 and CDR2 (germline): SGDLS, YYNGEE. The CDR3 is made up of 16 amino acids.

The sample holds many counts of this clonotype. The chain employs TRBV11-2 and TRBJ2-2; D is unclear. Looked up from germline, CDR1 is SGHAT and CDR2 is FQNNGV. Trimming took off 2 bases at V and 1 base at J, with 8 bases between the two ends. The CDR3 covers 15 residues. The CDR3 DNA reads TGTGCCAGCAGCTTATTTGGGCAGAACACCGGGGAGCTGTTTTTT. It codes for CASSLFGQNTGELFF.

This clonotype was counted once. This sequence joins TRBV9 and TRBJ2-7; possibly TRBD1 or TRBD2 for D (5 bases each). V gave up 4 bases and J gave up 3 bases, with 14 bases separating them. Germline CDR1 reads SGDLS; CDR2 reads YYNGEE. This CDR3 comprises 14 residues. The CDR3 DNA is TGTGCCAGCAGCTCGACGGGACGGGGCTACGAGCAGTACTTC. Protein product: CASSSTGRGYEQYF.

This clonotype was counted many times. The chain couples TRBV10-3 to TRBJ1-5; D call uncertain. The germline gives CDR1 ENHRY, CDR2 SYGVKD. Trimming shortened V by 4 bases and J by 0 bases, and 13 bases separated the two germline ends. There are 16 residues in the CDR3. Here the CDR3 reads CAISVSYRNSNQPQHF. The CDR3 DNA follows: TGTGCCATCAGTGTGTCTTACAGAAATAGCAATCAGCCCCAGCATTTT.

This clonotype appeared many times. J is TRBJ2-2 and V is TRBV28, with TRBD2 matching 7 bases. CDR3 length: 14 amino acids. The V gene end was trimmed by 3 bases and the J gene end by 9 bases; junction bases not matched to a gene: 7. Germline V lookup: CDR1 MDHEN, CDR2 SYDVKM. The CDR3 DNA reads TGTGCCAGCAGTTTTGGCGGGAGTTCGTGGGAGCTGTTTTTT. This translates into CASSFGGSSWELFF.

This clonotype has at least ten counts. The rearrangement joins TRBV11-2 to TRBJ1-6; D remains ambiguous. Per germline, CDR1 SGHAT and CDR2 FQNNGV. The CDR3 has 16 residues. Trimming cost V 5 bases and J 2 bases, with 13 bases left between them. The CDR3 DNA is TGTGCCAGCAGCCAGCGGCCCTCCCCCTATAATTCACCCCTCCACTTT. It encodes CASSQRPSPYNSPLHF.

This clonotype has more than one count but fewer than ten. The chain employs TRBV5-1 and TRBJ2-6; possibly TRBD1 or TRBD2 for D (5 bases each). Per germline, CDR1 SGHRS and CDR2 YFSETQ. The CDR3 contains 15 residues. V lost 1 base to trimming and J lost 4 bases, with 9 bases between them. The CDR3 DNA follows: TGCGCCAGCAGCTTGCAGGGACCCGGGGCCAACGTCCTGACTTTC. Translated: CASSLQGPGANVLTF.

V usage is TRBV10-1 and J usage is TRBJ2-2; 9 bases align to TRBD1. V lost 7 bases and J lost 6; bases outside the gene matches: 6. The germline gives CDR1 WNHNN, CDR2 SYGVQD (reference sequence). This CDR3 region has 14 residues. CDR3 region: CASMPGQGSGELFF. The CDR3 DNA follows: TGCGCCAGCATGCCGGGACAGGGATCCGGGGAGCTGTTTTTT.

Many counts were recorded for this clonotype. The chain recombines TRBV20-1 with TRBJ1-2; D may be TRBD1 (6 bases). Germline CDR1 and CDR2: DFQATT and SNEGSKA (reference sequence). Trimming removed 6 bases at V and 5 bases at J, with 13 bases between. The length of the CDR3 is 12 residues. CDR3 residues: CSAYRQDYGYTF. The CDR3 DNA reads TGCAGTGCCTATAGACAGGATTATGGCTACACCTTC.

The CDR3 DNA follows: TGTGCCACCAGTGCCGGAAACTCCTACGAGCAGTACTTC. Translation: CATSAGNSYEQYF. The chain has TRBV24-1 and TRBJ2-7, with D uncertain. Deletions cut 5 bases from V and 0 bases from J, with 7 bases between. This CDR3 has 13 residues. Germline V CDR1 and CDR2: KGHDR, SFDVKD.

This clonotype has ten or more counts. The V call is TRBV29-1, the J call TRBJ2-5, with D perhaps TRBD1 or TRBD2 (5 bases each). Germline V lookup: CDR1 SQVTM, CDR2 ANQGSEA. Trimming stripped 7 bases from V and 4 bases from J, with 16 bases between. The CDR3 contains 13 residues. The CDR3 region has the DNA TGCAGCGCGGGACCAGCAAGCGGAGAGACCCAGTACTTC. Residues: CSAGPASGETQYF.

This clonotype was detected only a few times. The rearrangement joins TRBV19 to TRBJ2-7, with unresolved D. Looked up from germline, CDR1 is LNHDA and CDR2 is SQIVND (reference sequence). V lost 3 bases to trimming and J lost 5 bases, with 14 bases between them. The CDR3 length is 14 residues. The DNA for the CDR3 is TGTGCCAGTAGTATTGGCCGCGGAATCAACGAGCAGTACTTC. Translated: CASSIGRGINEQYF. Complete variable domain (other parts from reference TRBV19 and TRBJ2-7): DGGITQSPKYLFRKEGQNVTLSCEQNLNHDAMYWYRQDPGQGLRLIYYSQIVNDFQKGDIAEGYSVSREKKESFPLTVTSAQKNPTAFYLCASSIGRGINEQYFGPGTRLTVT.

This clonotype was detected many times. The J gene is TRBJ2-5, the V gene TRBV2; D not resolved. Trimming shortened V by 7 bases and J by 5 bases, and 20 bases separated the two germline ends. The CDR3 loop spans 15 amino acids. The germline V gene encodes CDR1 SNHLY and CDR2 FYNNEI. CDR3 DNA sequence: TGTGCCAGCACCCAAATGGACCCTGGGTGGGAGACCCAGTACTTC. Translating gives CASTQMDPGWETQYF.

This clonotype came up many times. The rearrangement links TRBV28 to TRBJ2-3; TRBD2 matches at 8 bases. This CDR3 spans 15 amino acids. With V trimmed by 7 bases and J by 6 bases, 12 bases remained unmatched. Germline lookup yields CDR1 MDHEN and CDR2 SYDVKM. In nucleotides, the CDR3 is TGTGCCAGCAATTGGGCGGGAGGAACGGGGGATACGCAGTATTTT. The encoded protein is CASNWAGGTGDTQYF.

V is TRBV9 and J is TRBJ2-2, with unresolved D. V lost 3 bases, J lost 5 bases, and 11 bases lay in between. This CDR3 contains 14 residues. Looked up from germline, CDR1 is SGDLS and CDR2 is YYNGEE. The CDR3 here is CASSARTRTGELFF. CDR3 sequence (DNA): TGTGCCAGCAGCGCACGTACGAGAACCGGGGAGCTGTTTTTT.

V gene TRBV24-1 combines with J gene TRBJ1-5; D is possibly TRBD1 (5 bases). Germline V CDR1 and CDR2: KGHDR, SFDVKD. There are 13 residues in the CDR3. Trimming removed 9 bases at V and 6 bases at J, with 14 bases between. The CDR3 protein is CATGVTDGQPQHF. CDR3 sequence (DNA): TGTGCCACCGGGGTGACAGACGGTCAGCCCCAGCATTTT.

This clonotype showed up many times. This chain joins TRBV7-9 and TRBJ2-1, with 11 bases matching TRBD2. This CDR3 spans 18 amino acids. Germline-derived CDR1 and CDR2 are SEHNR and FQNEAQ (reference sequence). V trimming: 4 bases; J trimming: 0 bases; junction bases outside the gene matches: 8. CDR3 residues: CASSSGLAGPSSYNEQFF. CDR3 bases: TGTGCCAGCAGCTCCGGACTAGCGGGCCCGAGCTCCTACAATGAGCAGTTCTTC.

This clonotype was recorded many times. The V gene is TRBV6-1, the J gene TRBJ2-2, with a possible D match to TRBD1 (6 bases). V gave up 8 bases and J gave up 6 bases, with 13 bases separating them. The CDR3 runs to 13 residues. Germline V CDR1 and CDR2: MNHNS, SASEGT. The CDR3 nucleotides read TGTGCCAGCGGTCAGGGGATATCCGGGGAGCTGTTTTTT. It yields the protein CASGQGISGELFF.

On this clonotype: This may be a read error, as it is one base from a much larger clone. V is TRBV30 and J is TRBJ2-2; 8 bases are shared with TRBD2. CDR3 size: 14 residues. Germline V gives CDR1 GTSNPN, CDR2 SVGIG (reference sequence). The CDR3 DNA follows: TGTGCCTGGATGTTAACGGGAGGGCCCGGGGGGCTGTTTTTT. Translation: CAWMLTGGPGGLFF.

A few counts support this clonotype. The rearrangement links TRBV14 to TRBJ1-1, with D possibly matching TRBD1 (6 bases). Germline CDR1 is SGHDN and CDR2 is FVKESK. The CDR3 is 17 residues long. Trimming took 1 base from V and 1 from J, leaving 16 bases between them. The CDR3 here is CASSQVEGGWRNTEAFF. The CDR3 region has the DNA TGTGCCAGCAGCCAAGTGGAAGGGGGTTGGCGGAACACTGAAGCTTTCTTT.